The rows below give T cell receptor beta chains drawn from one sample of a study of blood T cell repertoires in COVID-19. Profiled with immunoSEQ multiplex PCR; TCRdb holds only in-frame clones, not every one. The table lists hundreds of thousands of clones, 85% of them singletons, with 2% to 3% in the top ten. Material: PBMCs or T cells enriched from blood (not recorded which). The receptor source for this set is a woman in her 50s who had recovered from COVID-19. CDR3s include the opening cysteine and the closing phenylalanine or tryptophan. The D gene is left open where the match is weak. Expanded clones are given a class, and other clones once, few, many or no size at all.

>TRBV18|TRBJ2-3|TRBD2|.
CASSPPDLAGSDTQYF
TGTGCCAGCTCACCACCAGACCTAGCGGGGTCAGATACGCAGTATTTT
>TRBV7-2|TRBJ2-3|TRBD2|.
CASSLALLAGVTDTQYF
TGTGCCAGCAGCTTAGCGCTTCTAGCGGGAGTTACAGATACGCAGTATTTT
>TRBV18|TRBJ2-5|.|.
CASSPNRGETQYF
TGTGCCAGCTCACCAAATCGAGGAGAGACCCAGTACTTC
>TRBV5-1|TRBJ1-6|.|.
CASSVQGDSPLHF
TGCGCCAGCAGCGTACAGGGAGACTCACCCCTCCACTTT
>TRBV12-3/TRBV12-4|TRBJ2-5|TRBD2|.
CASSDGGAKTQYF
TGTGCCAGCAGTGACGGGGGGGCGAAGACCCAGTACTTC
>TRBV30|TRBJ1-1|TRBD1|.
CAWKGQGAEAFF
TGTGCCTGGAAGGGGCAGGGGGCCGAAGCTTTCTTT
>TRBV19|TRBJ2-6|.|.
CASSRIQGPPYSGANVLTF
TGTGCCAGTAGTAGGATTCAGGGGCCCCCCTACTCTGGGGCCAACGTCCTGACTTTC
>TRBV5-1|TRBJ2-1|.|.
CASSLDTILQGEQFF
TGCGCCAGCAGCCTAGACACGATCTTACAGGGTGAGCAGTTCTTC
>TRBV7-9|TRBJ2-7|.|.
CASSLDRVAREQYF
TGTGCCAGCAGCTTAGACAGGGTGGCGAGGGAGCAGTACTTC
>TRBV3-1/TRBV3-2|TRBJ1-2|.|.
CASSLVPGLGQGYTF
TGTGCCAGCAGCCTGGTCCCGGGACTTGGCCAGGGCTACACCTTC
>TRBV6-2/TRBV6-3|TRBJ1-5|.|.
CASSALQGGNQPQHF
TGTGCCAGCAGCGCCTTACAGGGCGGCAATCAGCCCCAGCATTTT
>TRBV1|TRBJ2-3|.|.
CTSSQVLADCSDTQYF
TGCACCAGCAGCCAAGTATTGGCCGACTGCTCAGATACGCAGTATTTT
>TRBV11-2|TRBJ2-5|TRBD2|once
CASSLTGTSGRETQYF
TGTGCCAGCAGCTTGACCGGGACTAGCGGGAGGGAGACCCAGTACTTC
>TRBV28|TRBJ2-7|TRBD1|once
CASSVPGQGSYEQYF
TGTGCCAGCAGTGTCCCGGGACAGGGCTCCTACGAGCAGTACTTC
>TRBV7-2|TRBJ2-1|.|.
CASSLWVRPTSGQFF
TGTGCCAGCAGCTTATGGGTCAGGCCCACATCAGGGCAGTTCTTC
>TRBV7-9|TRBJ2-7|.|.
CASSLGSMGGPLSYEQYF
TGTGCCAGCAGCTTAGGAAGTATGGGGGGACCACTATCCTACGAGCAGTACTTC
>TRBV5-4|TRBJ2-1|.|.
CASSLTAEQFF
TGTGCCAGCAGCCTGACAGCCGAGCAGTTCTTC
>TRBV7-9|TRBJ2-3|TRBD2|.
CASRPYRGDHTDTQYF
TGTGCCAGCAGGCCTTACCGGGGGGACCACACAGATACGCAGTATTTT
>TRBV12-5|TRBJ1-1|.|.
CASGSSGPDTEAFF
TGTGCTAGTGGTTCTAGCGGCCCCGACACTGAAGCTTTCTTT
>TRBV28|TRBJ2-1|.|.
CASLPGLESYNEQFF
TGTGCCAGCCTTCCGGGACTGGAGTCCTACAATGAGCAGTTCTTC
>TRBV5-4|TRBJ1-4|TRBD1|.
CASSQGQGPNNEKLFF
TGTGCCAGCAGCCAAGGACAGGGTCCGAATAATGAAAAACTGTTTTTT
>TRBV18|TRBJ2-7|.|.
CASSPLADYEQYF
TGTGCCAGCTCACCACTAGCAGACTACGAGCAGTACTTC
>TRBV2|TRBJ1-5|.|.
CASSAQGGQPQHF
TGTGCCAGCAGTGCTCAGGGTGGTCAGCCCCAGCATTTT
>TRBV7-2|TRBJ1-5|.|few
CASSLVPLGAQARHF
TGTGCCAGCAGCTTAGTGCCCCTTGGGGCCCAAGCCAGGCATTTT
>TRBV4-2|TRBJ1-5|.|.
CASSQVSGFYNQPQHF
TGTGCCAGCAGCCAAGTTTCGGGGTTTTACAATCAGCCCCAGCATTTT
>TRBV28|TRBJ1-2|.|.
CASSLEAGAYGYTF
TGTGCCAGCAGTTTAGAAGCGGGTGCTTATGGCTACACCTTC
>TRBV27|TRBJ2-2|.|.
CASSLGPLNGELFF
TGTGCCAGCAGTTTGGGCCCTCTGAACGGGGAGCTGTTTTTT
>TRBV11-2|TRBJ2-7|.|.
CASSHSGLLLGGSYEQYF
TGTGCCAGCAGCCACAGCGGTCTATTGTTAGGGGGTAGCTACGAGCAGTACTTC
>TRBV6-4|TRBJ2-1|.|few
CASSAEGEKYNEQFF
TGTGCCAGCAGTGCTGAGGGAGAGAAGTACAATGAGCAGTTCTTC
>TRBV29-1|TRBJ1-2|.|.
CSVGHYYGYTF
TGCAGCGTGGGACATTACTATGGCTACACCTTC
>TRBV18|TRBJ2-7|.|.
CASSPGQSSNYEQYF
TGTGCCAGCTCACCTGGACAGTCCTCAAACTACGAGCAGTACTTC
>TRBV7-8|TRBJ2-1|TRBD1|.
CASSHRGRQVWIFRYNEQFF
TGTGCCAGCAGTCACAGGGGGCGGCAGGTTTGGATTTTTCGGTACAATGAGCAGTTCTTC
>TRBV11-3|TRBJ2-1|TRBD2|.
CASSLRLAGRNEQFF
TGTGCCAGCAGCTTAAGGCTAGCGGGGCGAAATGAGCAGTTCTTC
>TRBV5-6|TRBJ1-3|.|.
CASSYDRRNTIYF
TGTGCCAGCAGTTATGACAGGAGAAACACCATATATTTT
>TRBV30|TRBJ2-2|TRBD2|few
CARGGTSGRYTGELFF
TGTGCTCGGGGGGGGACTAGCGGGAGATACACCGGGGAGCTGTTTTTT
>TRBV29-1|TRBJ1-3|TRBD1|few
CSVETGAAGNTIYF
TGCAGCGTAGAGACAGGGGCCGCTGGAAACACCATATATTTT
>TRBV19|TRBJ1-4|.|.
CASRVGNRPYEKLFF
TGTGCCAGTAGGGTTGGCAATCGTCCGTATGAAAAACTGTTTTTT
>TRBV29-1|TRBJ1-1|TRBD1|.
CSIRGSTEAFF
TGCAGCATCAGGGGGAGCACTGAAGCTTTCTTT
>TRBV5-1|TRBJ1-2|.|.
CASSLGRGRVYGYTF
TGCGCCAGCAGCTTGGGGCGGGGTCGCGTCTATGGCTACACCTTC
>TRBV6-5|TRBJ2-3|TRBD2|.
CASSSAGGPGTDTQYF
TGTGCCAGCAGTTCGGCGGGGGGGCCAGGCACAGATACGCAGTATTTT
>TRBV19|TRBJ1-3|.|.
CASSSTESRVGNTIYF
TGTGCCAGTAGTTCCACGGAAAGCAGGGTCGGAAACACCATATATTTT
>TRBV6-5|TRBJ2-1|TRBD2|.
CASSYRPSGSYNEQFF
TGTGCCAGCAGTTACCGTCCTAGCGGATCCTACAATGAGCAGTTCTTC
>TRBV18|TRBJ1-1|TRBD1|.
CASSPGNRGSGTEAFF
TGTGCCAGCTCACCAGGGAACAGGGGATCGGGAACTGAAGCTTTCTTT
>TRBV18|TRBJ2-7|.|once
CASSPGKDTYEQYF
TGTGCCAGCTCACCAGGTAAAGACACCTACGAGCAGTACTTC
>TRBV11-1|TRBJ2-1|TRBD1|.
CASSLTGQGVIEQFF
TGTGCCAGCAGCCTGACGGGACAGGGGGTGATTGAGCAGTTCTTC